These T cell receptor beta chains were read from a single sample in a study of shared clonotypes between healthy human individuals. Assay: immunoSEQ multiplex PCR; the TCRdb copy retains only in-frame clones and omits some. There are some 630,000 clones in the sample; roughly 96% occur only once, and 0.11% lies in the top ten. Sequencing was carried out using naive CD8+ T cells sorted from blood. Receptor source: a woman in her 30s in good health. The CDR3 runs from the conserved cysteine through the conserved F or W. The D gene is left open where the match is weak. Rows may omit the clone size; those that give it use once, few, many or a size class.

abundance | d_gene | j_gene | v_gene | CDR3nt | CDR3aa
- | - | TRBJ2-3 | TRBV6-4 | TGTGCCAGCAGTGACTCCCCGACCAGGGGAGGGACTAGCACAGATACGCAGTATTTT | CASSDSPTRGGTSTDTQYF
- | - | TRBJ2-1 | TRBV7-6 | TGTGCCAGCAGCTTAGTGGGGGAGACCTACAATGAGCAGTTCTTC | CASSLVGETYNEQFF
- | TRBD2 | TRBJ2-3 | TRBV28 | TGTGCCAGCAGTTCAACCCGACTAGCGGGAGGGCCAGTAGATACGCAGTATTTT | CASSSTRLAGGPVDTQYF
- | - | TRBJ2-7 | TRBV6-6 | TGTGCCAGCAGTCGGGAGAGTCCCTACGAGCAGTACTTC | CASSRESPYEQYF
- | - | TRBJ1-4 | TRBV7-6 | TGTGCCAGCAGTTTAGAGGCAGGTTATGAAAAACTGTTTTTT | CASSLEAGYEKLFF
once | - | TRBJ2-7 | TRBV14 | TGTGCCAGCAGCCAAGTCCTCGCAGCCCGGGACGAGCAGTACTTC | CASSQVLAARDEQYF
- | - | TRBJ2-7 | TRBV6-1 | TGTGCCAGCTTTACCGGGACAAGAGAGCAGTACTTC | CASFTGTREQYF
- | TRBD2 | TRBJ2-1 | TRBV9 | TGTGCCAGCAGCGTAGGGTTAGGACTAGGGGCCTACAATGAGCAGTTCTTC | CASSVGLGLGAYNEQFF
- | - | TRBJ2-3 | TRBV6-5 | TGTGCCAGCAGTTACGGGGCAGTACTGGGCACAGATACGCAGTATTTT | CASSYGAVLGTDTQYF
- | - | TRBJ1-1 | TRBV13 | TGTGCCAGCAGCTTAAGTCAGGGTACGAACACTGAAGCTTTCTTT | CASSLSQGTNTEAFF
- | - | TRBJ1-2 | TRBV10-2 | TGCGCCAGCAGTGAGTCAGGGCCTTGGGACTATGGCTACACCTTC | CASSESGPWDYGYTF
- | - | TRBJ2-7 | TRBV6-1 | TGTGCCAGCAGTGAAGTTCAAACCTACGAGCAGTACTTC | CASSEVQTYEQYF
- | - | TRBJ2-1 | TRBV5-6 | TGTGCCAGCAGTTTCGCCGGGAGGCAGTTCTTC | CASSFAGRQFF
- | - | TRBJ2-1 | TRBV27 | TGTGCCAGCAGTTTAGGACCCGGAGTAGGTCCATCCTACAATGAGCAGTTCTTC | CASSLGPGVGPSYNEQFF
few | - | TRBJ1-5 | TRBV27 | TGTGCCAGCAGCCCTCTTCCACAGGGAAATCAGCCCCAGCATTTT | CASSPLPQGNQPQHF
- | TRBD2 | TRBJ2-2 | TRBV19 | TGTGCCAGTAGTGTGGACCTAGGAGCGGGAGAAACCGGGGAGCTGTTTTTT | CASSVDLGAGETGELFF
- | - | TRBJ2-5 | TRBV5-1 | TGCGCCAGCAGCTTGGCTGGGGGGGAGACCCAGTACTTC | CASSLAGGETQYF
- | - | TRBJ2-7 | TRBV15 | TGTGCCACCTCGGCGGGTTCCCCCTACGAGCAGTACTTC | CATSAGSPYEQYF
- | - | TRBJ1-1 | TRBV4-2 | TGTGCCAGCAGCCCCCGAGCGGAGGGCGTGGACACTGAAGCTTTCTTT | CASSPRAEGVDTEAFF
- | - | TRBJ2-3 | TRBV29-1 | TGCAGCGTTGTGGACCCCGACAGAAGCACAGATACGCAGTATTTT | CSVVDPDRSTDTQYF
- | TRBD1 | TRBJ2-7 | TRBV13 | TGTGCCAGCAGCAGAGACAGGGGACCCTACGAGCAGTACTTC | CASSRDRGPYEQYF
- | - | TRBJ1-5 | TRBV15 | TGTGCCACCAGCGCGGAGATCAATCAGCCCCAGCATTTT | CATSAEINQPQHF
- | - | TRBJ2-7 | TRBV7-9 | TGTGCCAGCAGCTTGGTCAGTCGCGAGCAGTACTTC | CASSLVSREQYF
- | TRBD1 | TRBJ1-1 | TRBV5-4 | TGTGCCAGCCTCGGACAGGGGAGCACTGAAGCTTTCTTT | CASLGQGSTEAFF
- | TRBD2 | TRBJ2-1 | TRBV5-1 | TGCGCCAGCAGTCTAGCGGGAGACAATGAGCAGTTCTTC | CASSLAGDNEQFF
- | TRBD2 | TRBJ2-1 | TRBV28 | TGTGCCAGCAGTTTTTTGCCGACTAGCATCTCCTACAATGAGCAGTTCTTC | CASSFLPTSISYNEQFF
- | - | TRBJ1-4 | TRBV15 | TGTGCCACCAGCGGGCGGGACGGTAATGAAAAACTGTTTTTT | CATSGRDGNEKLFF
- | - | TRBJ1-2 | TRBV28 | TGTGCCAGCAGTACGCCGATTGGTCCGCACTATGGCTACACCTTC | CASSTPIGPHYGYTF
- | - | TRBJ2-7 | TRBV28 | TGTGCCAGCAGTGACTTAAGGAGGGCATGGGAGCAGTACTTC | CASSDLRRAWEQYF
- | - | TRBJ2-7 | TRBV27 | TGTGCCAGCAGTCCCCTGGGGGGCGTGTACGAGCAGTACTTC | CASSPLGGVYEQYF
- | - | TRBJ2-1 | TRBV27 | TGTGCCAGCAGTTTAACGGGGGATGAGCAGTTCTTC | CASSLTGDEQFF
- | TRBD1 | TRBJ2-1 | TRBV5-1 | TGCGCCAGCAGCTTGGAGGGGGCGGGTGAGCAGTTCTTC | CASSLEGAGEQFF
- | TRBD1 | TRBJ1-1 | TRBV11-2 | TGTGCCAGCAGCTTCCGACACAGGGGCTCGAACACTGAAGCTTTCTTT | CASSFRHRGSNTEAFF